This T cell receptor (beta chain) was obtained from a study of neurological immune-mediated disorders. This clonotype was seen many times. TCRdb independently ran MiXCR on the 5' RACE reads; one entry per CDR3 protein. Of about 80,000 distinct CDR3 sequences in the sample, 5.8% were seen once. Specified time point: longitudinal time-point 2. The unsorted libraries were made from 2 million PBMCs kept at -80 C. Sequencing was carried out using PBMCs. The receptor was isolated from a woman in her sixties or seventies with multiple sclerosis.

As DNA, the CDR3 is TGCAGTGCTAGTTTCGACAGGGGGGACACTGAAGCTTTCTTT. Its translation: CSASFDRGDTEAFF. The V and J genes are TRBV20-1 and TRBJ1-1; 9 positions agree with TRBD1. CDR1 and CDR2 from the germline V gene are DFQATT and SNEGSKA (reference sequence). The CDR3 length is 14 residues. V lost 3 bases and J lost 3; bases outside the gene matches: 5.